This entry lists 30 T cell receptor beta chains sequenced from one sample in a study of T-cell reconstitution after alpha-beta-depleted transplantation in children. TCRbeta library preparation incorporated unique molecular identifiers. TCRdb ran MiXCR on the PCR reads and lists one entry per CDR3 protein. The sample contains approximately 250,000 distinct CDR3 sequences, roughly 26% of which appear only once. The material was PBMCs, obtained before TCRalphabeta/CD19-depleted stem cell transplant. All receptors derive from a girl aged 2 to 9 with Fanconi anemia, due to receive a stem cell transplant.

This chain links TRBV20-1 with TRBJ2-7; tentative D call: TRBD1 (5 bases). V lost 6 bases and J 3 bases, leaving 15 bases between the germline ends. CDR3 length: 13 amino acids. Germline CDR1 DFQATT, CDR2 SNEGSKA (reference sequence). The CDR3: CSAPMTVDYEQYF. The CDR3 DNA reads TGCAGTGCCCCAATGACAGTAGACTACGAGCAGTACTTC.

The table lists this clonotype with many counts. This chain joins TRBV29-1 and TRBJ2-7; 12 bases align to TRBD2. V gave up 6 bases and J gave up 2 bases; unmatched junction bases: 5. The CDR3 sequence is 14 residues long. Germline V gene data show CDR1 as SQVTM and CDR2 as ANQGSEA. The chain's CDR3 is CSVSRTSGTYEQYF. The CDR3 region has the DNA TGCAGCGTGTCCCGGACTAGCGGGACCTACGAGCAGTACTTC.

J is TRBJ2-3 and V is TRBV3-1, with no clear D. Deletions cut 6 bases from V and 0 bases from J, with 13 bases between. The CDR3 extends over 15 amino acids. Germline V gene data show CDR1 as LGHDT and CDR2 as YNNKEL (reference sequence). The CDR3 bases are TGTGCCAGCAGACCTTATTTTCAAAGCACAGATACGCAGTATTTT. Translated: CASRPYFQSTDTQYF.

The genes are TRBV5-5 and TRBJ2-5; unclear D gene. CDR1 SGHKS and CDR2 YYEKEE come from the germline V gene (reference sequence). Trimming pared 4 bases from V and 1 base from J, leaving 8 bases between. The CDR3 has 13 residues. The CDR3 loop is CASSPLSQETQYF. The CDR3 bases are TGTGCCAGCAGCCCACTCTCCCAAGAGACCCAGTACTTC.

This clonotype was seen repeatedly, ten times or more. The chain joins TRBV6-5 to TRBJ2-7; D possibly corresponds to TRBD1 (5 bases). The CDR3 has 15 residues. Per germline, CDR1 MNHEY and CDR2 SVGAGI. With 2 bases removed from V and 5 bases from J, the gap between germline ends came to 16 bases. The CDR3 sequence is CASSYRGTLLNEQYF. Here the CDR3 DNA reads TGTGCCAGCAGTTACAGGGGAACCCTCCTCAACGAGCAGTACTTC.

Many counts were recorded for this clonotype. The chain employs TRBV10-2 and TRBJ1-4; TRBD1 matches 7 bases. V was pared by 3 bases and J by 7 bases, with 2 bases of the junction left unmatched. The CDR3 is 13 amino acids. Germline values: CDR1 WSHSY, CDR2 SAAADI. The DNA for the CDR3 is TGCGCCAGCAGTGACAGGGGGTTTGAAAAACTGTTTTTT. Its translation: CASSDRGFEKLFF.

This chain connects TRBV5-1 to TRBJ2-5; a possible D gene is TRBD2 (5 bases). Trimming stripped 5 bases from V and 5 bases from J, with 13 bases between. The CDR3 has 13 residues. Germline-derived CDR1 and CDR2 are SGHRS and YFSETQ. The CDR3 nucleotides read TGCGCCAGCAGGTCTAGCTCTGGGGAGACCCAGTACTTC. It codes for CASRSSSGETQYF. The full variable domain, with the rest looked up from reference TRBV5-1 and TRBJ2-5, is KAGVTQTPRYLIKTRGQQVTLSCSPISGHRSVSWYQQTPGQGLQFLFEYFSETQRNKGNFPGRFSGRQFSNSRSEMNVSTLELGDSALYLCASRSSSGETQYFGPGTRLLVL.

The sample holds many counts of this clonotype. V is TRBV29-1 and J is TRBJ2-6; 10 nucleotides align to TRBD2. The CDR3 extends over 17 amino acids. Germline V gene data show CDR1 as SQVTM and CDR2 as ANQGSEA. V shed 6 bases, J shed 0 bases, and the junction held 8 bases outside the gene matches. CDR3 amino acids: CSVGLAGVNSGANVLTF. The CDR3 bases are TGCAGCGTCGGCCTAGCGGGAGTCAACTCTGGGGCCAACGTCCTGACTTTC.

The chain recombines TRBV12-3 or TRBV12-4 with TRBJ2-3, with a possible D match to TRBD1 (6 bases). Between the trimmed V and J ends, which lost 3 bases and 2 bases, there was a span of 15 bases. CDR3 length: 16 amino acids. In DNA, the CDR3 is TGTGCCAGCAGTTTGGACAGAAATTCCCACACAGATACGCAGTATTTT. The encoded protein is CASSLDRNSHTDTQYF.

The chain uses TRBV6-2 or TRBV6-3 and TRBJ2-7; tentative D call: TRBD1 (6 bases). The CDR3 sequence is 16 residues long. The germline V gene encodes CDR1 MNHEY and CDR2 SVGEGT. Trimming removed 2 bases from V and 2 bases from J, with 16 bases in between. The DNA for the CDR3 is TGTGCCAGCAGTTACGGAATGGCAGGGGTTCCCTACGAGCAGTACTTC. Its protein is CASSYGMAGVPYEQYF.

CDR3 residues: CSVDKLAARETQYF. The CDR3 region has the DNA TGCAGCGTTGACAAACTAGCGGCTAGGGAGACCCAGTACTTC. The rearrangement joins TRBV29-1 to TRBJ2-5; 8 bases are shared with TRBD2. The CDR3 totals 14 residues. V dropped 3 bases and J dropped 5; count of bases not matched to a gene: 8. The germline V gene encodes CDR1 SQVTM and CDR2 ANQGSEA. Based on the CDR3 plus reference TRBV29-1 and TRBJ2-5, the full variable domain is SAVISQKPSRDICQRGTSLTIQCQVDSQVTMMFWYRQQPGQSLTLIATANQGSEATYESGFVIDKFPISRPNLTFSTLTVSNMSPEDSSIYLCSVDKLAARETQYFGPGTRLLVL.

This clonotype was recorded many times. The chain links TRBV29-1 to TRBJ2-7, with D tentatively TRBD1 or TRBD2 (6 bases each). The CDR3 is 13 amino acids. CDR1 and CDR2 (germline): SQVTM, ANQGSEA. The V gene lost 5 bases and the J gene lost 3 bases, with 14 bases spanning the gap. DNA for the CDR3: TGCAGCGTTCTGGAGGGGGAAGACTACGAGCAGTACTTC. Translation: CSVLEGEDYEQYF.

This clonotype was counted a few times. The gene calls are TRBV20-1 and TRBJ2-3, with 10 positions matching TRBD2. The V gene's germline CDR1 is DFQATT and CDR2 SNEGSKA (reference sequence). J lost 6 bases, V lost 2 bases, and 5 bases had no gene match. The CDR3 length is 14 residues. CDR3 in amino acids: CSARRTSGADTQYF. DNA for the CDR3: TGCAGTGCTAGACGGACTAGCGGAGCCGATACGCAGTATTTT.

This CDR3 is CASSYSGTAREKLFF. CDR3 nucleotide sequence: TGTGCCAGCAGTTACTCCGGGACGGCTCGAGAAAAACTGTTTTTT. The rearrangement joins TRBV6-5 to TRBJ1-4, with a possible D match to TRBD1 (5 bases). CDR3 length: 15 amino acids. V lost 0 bases and J lost 8, with 13 bases in between. Germline V CDR1 and CDR2: MNHEY, SVGAGI.

This clonotype has at least ten counts. The chain links TRBV29-1 to TRBJ2-7; D might be TRBD1 or TRBD2, each matching 5 bases. Germline assignment: CDR1 SQVTM and CDR2 ANQGSEA. The V gene lost 4 bases and the J gene lost 2 bases, with 9 bases spanning the gap. There are 12 residues in the CDR3. CDR3 loop: CSVAGRAYEQYF. DNA for the CDR3: TGCAGCGTTGCGGGACGGGCCTACGAGCAGTACTTC.

This clonotype was recorded only once. The junction shows a germline mismatch at one end, possibly a read error. This rearrangement joins TRBV20-1 to TRBJ2-5; possibly TRBD1 or TRBD2 for D (5 bases each). The CDR3 is 14 amino acids. Germline-derived CDR1 and CDR2 are DFQATT and SNEGSKA (reference sequence). The CDR3 spells CSARDLRDLEAQYF. CDR3 coding DNA: TGCAGTGCTAGAGATTTGAGGGACCTAGAGGCCCAGTACTTC.

Comments on this clonotype: This may arise from a read error, as a much more abundant clone is one base away. The chain is built from TRBV24-1 and TRBJ1-2; D is undetermined. This CDR3 region has 14 residues. Trimming took 3 bases from V and 5 from J, leaving 12 bases between them. CDR1 is KGHDR, CDR2 SFDVKD, per germline. This CDR3 reads CATSDLSMKYGYTF. For the CDR3, the DNA is TGTGCCACCAGTGATCTCTCCATGAAATATGGCTACACCTTC.

Comment on this clonotype: One base away lies a much larger clone, so this may be a sequencing read error. The chain's CDR3 is CCARIPGQLNEKLFF. DNA for the CDR3: TGCTGTGCTCGTATACCGGGACAGCTTAATGAAAAACTGTTTTTT. This chain joins TRBV20-1 and TRBJ1-4; TRBD1 agrees at 7 bases. From germline, CDR1 is DFQATT and CDR2 SNEGSKA (reference sequence). This CDR3 is 15 amino acids long.

The rearrangement uses TRBV12-3 or TRBV12-4 and TRBJ2-3, with D perhaps given as TRBD1 or TRBD2 (6 bases each). V was shortened by 6 bases and J by 4 bases, with 20 bases between the two germline ends. The CDR3 loop spans 16 amino acids. The CDR3 sequence is CASSHPQGLMADTQYF. The CDR3 DNA reads as TGTGCCAGCAGCCATCCACAGGGACTGATGGCAGATACGCAGTATTTT.

As for this clonotype: At one end, the junction sequence differs from germline, possibly due to a read error. V usage is TRBV6-5 and J usage is TRBJ1-2; D may be TRBD1 (5 bases). The length of the CDR3 is 14 residues. Germline CDR1 is MNHEY and CDR2 is SVGAGI. The CDR3 spells CASSYQQANCGYTF. The CDR3 coding sequence is TGTGCCAGCAGTTACCAACAGGCTAACTGTGGCTACACCTTC.

This rearrangement joins TRBV2 to TRBJ1-1; D is undetermined. Trimming stripped 10 bases from V and 0 bases from J, with 9 bases between. Germline V gene data show CDR1 as SNHLY and CDR2 as FYNNEI. CDR3 size: 12 residues. CDR3 protein: CATPSVNTEAFF. As DNA, the CDR3 is TGTGCCACCCCAAGTGTGAACACTGAAGCTTTCTTT.

Ten or more counts support this clonotype. In nucleotides, the CDR3 is TGCGCCAGCAGCTTGGATCTCGGAGGCACAGATACGCAGTATTTT. Amino acid sequence: CASSLDLGGTDTQYF. This chain connects TRBV5-1 to TRBJ2-3; D gene unclear. CDR3 size: 15 residues. V lost 0 bases and J lost 1, with 9 bases in between. The germline V gene has CDR1 SGHRS and CDR2 YFSETQ.

The chain employs TRBV12-3 or TRBV12-4 and TRBJ2-2, with 12 positions matching TRBD2. The junction had 9 bases not matched to a gene; V was cut back by 5 bases and J by 8 bases. The CDR3 is 16 amino acids. The CDR3 DNA reads as TGTGCCAGCAGTCCGAGGACTAGCGGGATTGCTGGGGAGCTGTTTTTT. It is translated as CASSPRTSGIAGELFF.

This clonotype has a handful of counts. The rearrangement links TRBV20-1 to TRBJ2-3; 10 bases are shared with TRBD2. The germline V gene has CDR1 DFQATT and CDR2 SNEGSKA (reference sequence). The CDR3 runs 15 residues. Trimming at V came to 3 bases and at J to 6 bases, leaving 9 bases not matched to a gene. The CDR3, as DNA: TGCAGTGCTAGTAATCTAGCGGGAGTAGGGGATACGCAGTATTTT. This translates into CSASNLAGVGDTQYF.

The sample holds many counts of this clonotype. J is TRBJ2-1 and V is TRBV29-1, with unresolved D. Germline-derived CDR1 and CDR2 are SQVTM and ANQGSEA. There are 13 residues in the CDR3. V shed 0 bases and J shed 9 bases, with 12 bases lying between them. The CDR3 DNA is TGCAGCGTTGAAGATCGGGTCGCAGGTGAGCAGTTCTTC. This gives the protein CSVEDRVAGEQFF.

This clonotype has ten or more counts. The CDR3 DNA is TGCAGCGTAAAGGCGTCCTACGAGCAGTACTTC. Its protein product is CSVKASYEQYF. This sequence joins TRBV29-1 and TRBJ2-7; D uncertain. Germline lookup yields CDR1 SQVTM and CDR2 ANQGSEA. The CDR3 has 11 amino acids. V was shortened by 6 bases and J by 1 base, with 7 bases between the two germline ends.

This chain joins TRBV7-8 and TRBJ2-1, with a possible D match to TRBD2 (5 bases). CDR1 is SGHVS and CDR2 is FQNEAQ in the germline V gene. The V gene lost 4 bases and the J gene lost 13 bases, with 23 bases spanning the gap. The CDR3 is 15 amino acids. This CDR3 is CASSYGRGLRDNQFF. The CDR3 region has the DNA TGTGCCAGCAGCTACGGTCGGGGTCTACGGGATAACCAGTTCTTC.

In this sample, this clonotype turned up a few times. The chain combines TRBV11-2 with TRBJ2-3, with D tentatively TRBD1 (5 bases). This CDR3 is built from 18 residues. The V and J ends lost 0 bases and 0 bases respectively, with 16 bases between them. The germline V gene encodes CDR1 SGHAT and CDR2 FQNNGV. CDR3 bases: TGTGCCAGCAGCTTAGACTGGTTGGGGCCACCTAGCACAGATACGCAGTATTTT. Translating gives CASSLDWLGPPSTDTQYF.

This clonotype has ten or more counts. This chain connects TRBV29-1 to TRBJ2-7, with 10 bases aligning to TRBD1. The CDR3 is 13 amino acids. Germline V CDR1 and CDR2: SQVTM, ANQGSEA. With V trimmed by 6 bases and J by 6 bases, 8 bases remained unmatched. For the CDR3, the DNA is TGCAGCGTCCGGGACAGGGGTACCAGCGAGCAGTACTTC. This sequence encodes CSVRDRGTSEQYF.

This clonotype was detected many times. The chain carries TRBV29-1 and TRBJ1-5; no firm D call. CDR1 SQVTM and CDR2 ANQGSEA come from the germline V gene. Trimming shortened V by 4 bases and J by 4 bases, and 11 bases separated the two germline ends. The length of the CDR3 is 13 residues. The CDR3 loop reads CSVVFQANQPQHF. In nucleotides, the CDR3 is TGCAGCGTTGTTTTTCAGGCTAATCAGCCCCAGCATTTT. Full variable domain (missing parts from reference TRBV29-1 and TRBJ1-5): SAVISQKPSRDICQRGTSLTIQCQVDSQVTMMFWYRQQPGQSLTLIATANQGSEATYESGFVIDKFPISRPNLTFSTLTVSNMSPEDSSIYLCSVVFQANQPQHFGDGTRLSIL.